This TCR beta chain was recovered during a study of blood T cell repertoires in COVID-19. The overall study: Sample material is recorded as cDNA or gDNA derived from T cells, B-cell-depleted T cells, or PBMCs.

Authors' data handling: Nucleated cell counts were estimated from reference gene primer amplification. The table came from immunoSEQ multiplex PCR; TCRdb's copy has only in-frame clones and leaves some out. V, J and clone size are taken as reported in that table, and D and trimming were inferred from the DNA itself. The table has some 150,000 clones, about 82% seen once; the top ten hold 2.5% to 3%. Trimming removed 0 bases at V and 6 bases at J, with 7 bases between. Germline V gene data show CDR1 as SGHKS and CDR2 as YYEKEE (reference sequence). The CDR3 sequence is 13 residues long. This receptor was obtained from a man in his fifties with acute or convalescent COVID-19. V and J are TRBV5-5 and TRBJ1-5; D is perhaps TRBD1 (6 bases). The specimen sequenced was peripheral blood. The CDR3 sequence: CASSLAGVQPQHF. CDR3 bases: TGTGCCAGCAGCTTGGCAGGGGTTCAGCCCCAGCATTTT.